These 8 T cell receptor beta chains were all obtained from the same sample, sequenced in a study of CD8 T cells in ankylosing spondylitis. MiXCR was run by TCRdb on the 5' RACE reads, yielding one entry per CDR3 protein. The table includes 200,000 to 300,000 distinct CDR3 sequences, more than 20% detected once. What was sequenced was blood, either unsorted or a sorted T cell fraction (not recorded which). The source of these receptors is a male donor with ankylosing spondylitis or in good health (not recorded which).

This chain uses TRBV12-3 or TRBV12-4 with TRBJ2-5; D not resolved. The CDR3 loop spans 13 amino acids. V shed 4 bases and J shed 5 bases, with 11 bases lying between them. CDR3 sequence: CASSSWSSETQYF. Here the CDR3 DNA reads TGTGCCAGCAGTTCTTGGAGTTCGGAGACCCAGTACTTC.

This clonotype was detected many times. The chain carries TRBV2 and TRBJ2-1, with D possibly matching TRBD2 (6 bases). CDR1 is SNHLY, CDR2 FYNNEI, per germline. V was shortened by 3 bases and J by 1 base, with 16 bases between the two germline ends. The length of the CDR3 is 17 residues. As DNA, the CDR3 is TGTGCCAGCAGTGAGTACCGGCAGGGAGGTTCCTACAATGAGCAGTTCTTC. Translated: CASSEYRQGGSYNEQFF.

As to this clonotype: Being one base from a much bigger clone, this may be a read error. V gene TRBV20-1 combines with J gene TRBJ2-2, with D possibly being TRBD1 or TRBD2 (5 bases each). The CDR3 consists of 16 residues. Per germline, CDR1 DFQATT and CDR2 SNEGSKA (reference sequence). In DNA form, the CDR3 reads TGCAGTGCTAGAGGTGGTAGGACACCCAACACCGGGGAGCTGTGTTTT. Amino acid sequence: CSARGGRTPNTGELCF.

The chain recombines TRBV20-1 with TRBJ1-1; a weak D match, TRBD1 (5 bases). The CDR3 length is 15 residues. The germline CDR1 and CDR2 sequences are DFQATT and SNEGSKA (reference sequence). V was trimmed by 3 bases and J by 0 bases, leaving 14 bases between them. CDR3 protein: CSASVPGPLNTEAFF. The CDR3 nucleotides are TGCAGTGCTAGTGTCCCGGGACCCCTGAACACTGAAGCTTTCTTT.

This clonotype was seen many times. The V gene is TRBV20-1, the J gene TRBJ2-7; 7 nucleotides align to TRBD1. This CDR3 region has 14 residues. CDR1 DFQATT and CDR2 SNEGSKA come from the germline V gene (reference sequence). The V segment lost 7 bases and the J segment 4 bases; nucleotides outside the gene matches: 13. This CDR3 is CSGAGTAHSYEQYF. The CDR3 nucleotides read TGCAGTGGGGCCGGGACAGCCCACTCTTACGAGCAGTACTTC.

The V gene is TRBV5-1, the J gene TRBJ2-5, with a tentative D call TRBD2 (7 bases). The CDR3 has 14 residues. Trimming cost V 4 bases and J 5 bases, with 15 bases left between them. The germline V gene has CDR1 SGHRS and CDR2 YFSETQ. The CDR3 DNA sequence: TGCGCCAGCAGCGTAACGGGGGGCAGGGAGACCCAGTACTTC. This gives the protein CASSVTGGRETQYF.

This chain connects TRBV5-1 to TRBJ1-6; no clear D gene. CDR3 length equals 13 residues. Germline V gene data show CDR1 as SGHRS and CDR2 as YFSETQ. Trimming pared 5 bases from V and 10 bases from J, leaving 13 bases between. CDR3 DNA: TGCGCCAGCAGGTCGGAAGTCGGCTCACCCCTCCACTTT. It codes for CASRSEVGSPLHF.

The chain recombines TRBV20-1 with TRBJ2-5; 10 bases agree with TRBD2. J lost 5 bases, V lost 5 bases, and 11 bases had no gene match. The V gene's germline CDR1 is DFQATT and CDR2 SNEGSKA (reference sequence). The CDR3 runs to 15 residues. CDR3 sequence: CSALRTSGGRETQYF. The CDR3 region has the DNA TGCAGTGCTCTCCGGACTAGCGGAGGTCGGGAGACCCAGTACTTC.